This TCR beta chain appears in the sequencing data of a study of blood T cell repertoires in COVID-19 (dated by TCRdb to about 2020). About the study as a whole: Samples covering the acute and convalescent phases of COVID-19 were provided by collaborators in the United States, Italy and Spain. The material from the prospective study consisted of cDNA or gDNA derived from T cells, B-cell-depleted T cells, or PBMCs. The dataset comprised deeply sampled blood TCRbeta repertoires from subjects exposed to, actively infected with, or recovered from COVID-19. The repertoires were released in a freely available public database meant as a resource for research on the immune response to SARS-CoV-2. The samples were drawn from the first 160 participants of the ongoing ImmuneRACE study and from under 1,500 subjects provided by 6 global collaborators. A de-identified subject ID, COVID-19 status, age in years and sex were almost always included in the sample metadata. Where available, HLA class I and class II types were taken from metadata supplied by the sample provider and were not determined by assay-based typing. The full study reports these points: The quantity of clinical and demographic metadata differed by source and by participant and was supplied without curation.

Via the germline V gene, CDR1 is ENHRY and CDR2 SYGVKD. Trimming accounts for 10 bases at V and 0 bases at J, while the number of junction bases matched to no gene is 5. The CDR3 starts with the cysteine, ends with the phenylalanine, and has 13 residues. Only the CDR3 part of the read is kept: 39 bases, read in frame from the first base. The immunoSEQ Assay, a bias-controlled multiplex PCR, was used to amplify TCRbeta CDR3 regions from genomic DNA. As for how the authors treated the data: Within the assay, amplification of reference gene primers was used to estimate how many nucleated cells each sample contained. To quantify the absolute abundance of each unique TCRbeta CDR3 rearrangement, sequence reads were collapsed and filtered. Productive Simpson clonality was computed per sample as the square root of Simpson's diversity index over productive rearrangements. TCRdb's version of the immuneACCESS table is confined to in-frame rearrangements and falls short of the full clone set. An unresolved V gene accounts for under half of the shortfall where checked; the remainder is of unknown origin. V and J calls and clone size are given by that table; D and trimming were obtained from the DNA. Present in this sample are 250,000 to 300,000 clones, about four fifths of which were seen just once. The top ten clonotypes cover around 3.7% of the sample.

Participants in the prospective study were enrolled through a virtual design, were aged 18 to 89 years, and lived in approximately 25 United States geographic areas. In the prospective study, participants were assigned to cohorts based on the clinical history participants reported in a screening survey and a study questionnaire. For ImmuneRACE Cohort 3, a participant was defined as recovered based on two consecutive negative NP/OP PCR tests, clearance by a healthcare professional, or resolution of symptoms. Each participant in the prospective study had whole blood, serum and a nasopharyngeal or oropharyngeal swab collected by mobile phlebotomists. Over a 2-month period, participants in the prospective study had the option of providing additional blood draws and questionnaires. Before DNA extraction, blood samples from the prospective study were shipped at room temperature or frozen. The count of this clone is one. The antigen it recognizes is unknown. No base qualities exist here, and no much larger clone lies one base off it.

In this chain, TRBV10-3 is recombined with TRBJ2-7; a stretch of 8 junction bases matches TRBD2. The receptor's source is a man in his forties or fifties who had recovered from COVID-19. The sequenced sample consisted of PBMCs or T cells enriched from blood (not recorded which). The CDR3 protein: CATRAGVSYEQYF. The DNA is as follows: TGTGCCACCCGAGCGGGGGTCTCCTACGAGCAGTACTTC.